This entry concerns a single T cell receptor (beta chain). The antigen is unknown. Both 60 Vbeta primers and 13 Jbeta primers went into the PCR. Repertoires were generated with immunoSEQ multiplex PCR, while TCRdb's copy carries only in-frame clones and drops some. This sample has approximately 150,000 clones, with roughly 75% found just once. The CDR3 contains 19 residues. Germline V gene lookup returns CDR1 SGHRS and CDR2 YFSETQ. The V segment lost 1 base and the J segment 0 bases; nucleotides outside the gene matches: 11. This sample stems from a study of cytomegalovirus exposure and HLA in healthy donors. Study results and limitations: Most subjects' HLA-A and HLA-B alleles were reportedly predicted from TCR beta sequences. By a later analysis, the bulk of CMV-associated TCR beta chains appeared HLA-restricted.

This chain connects TRBV5-1 to TRBJ2-7; 12 bases fit TRBD2. This clonotype was sampled from a female donor in good health and CMV-seronegative. Sequenced: PBMCs. Written as DNA, the CDR3 is TGCGCCAGCAGCTTGAGTCTTCCTAGCGGGAGGGCGAGCTCCTACGAGCAGTACTTC. Its protein product is CASSLSLPSGRASSYEQYF.